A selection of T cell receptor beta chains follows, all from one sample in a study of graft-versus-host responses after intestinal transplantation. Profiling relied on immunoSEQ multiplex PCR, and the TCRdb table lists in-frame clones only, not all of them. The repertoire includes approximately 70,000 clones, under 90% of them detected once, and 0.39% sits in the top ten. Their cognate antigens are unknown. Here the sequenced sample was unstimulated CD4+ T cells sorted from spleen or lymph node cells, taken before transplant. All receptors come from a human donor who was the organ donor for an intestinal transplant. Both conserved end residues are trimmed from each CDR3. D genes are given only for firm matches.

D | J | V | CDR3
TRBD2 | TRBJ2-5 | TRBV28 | ASSLEAGVQETQY
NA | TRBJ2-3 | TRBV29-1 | SVGGTLTDTQY
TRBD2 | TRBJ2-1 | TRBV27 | ASSFTSGGINSYNEQF
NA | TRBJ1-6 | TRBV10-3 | AISAGREGSDSPLH
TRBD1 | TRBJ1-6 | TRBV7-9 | ASSLGDRGNSPLH
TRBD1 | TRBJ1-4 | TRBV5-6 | ASSYGTGATNEKLF
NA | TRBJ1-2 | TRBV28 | ASSTGPAGYT
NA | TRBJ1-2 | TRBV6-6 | ASSRQLGGYT
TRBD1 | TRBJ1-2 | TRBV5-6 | ASSLGQGTYGYT
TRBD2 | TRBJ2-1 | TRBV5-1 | ASSRAGGGYNEQF
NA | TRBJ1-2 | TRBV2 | ASSPAGINYGYT
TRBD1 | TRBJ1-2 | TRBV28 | ASRVPGTGLYGYT
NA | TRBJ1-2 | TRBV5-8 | ASSIRNRYGYT
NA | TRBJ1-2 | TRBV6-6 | ASSYSKDSFNYGYT
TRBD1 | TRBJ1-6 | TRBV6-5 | ASSGQGNSPLH
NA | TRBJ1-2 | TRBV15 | ATSTSRPVNYGYT
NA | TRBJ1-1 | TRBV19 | ASRPDGEAEAF
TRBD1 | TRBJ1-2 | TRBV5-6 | ASSKDRGPLSGYGYT
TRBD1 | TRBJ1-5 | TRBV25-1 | ASSPRGPSNQPQH
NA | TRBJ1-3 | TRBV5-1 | ASSLGQSVSGNTIY
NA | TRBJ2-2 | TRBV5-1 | ASSLGQVTGELF
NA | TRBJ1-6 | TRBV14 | ASSHKHGPLYSPLH
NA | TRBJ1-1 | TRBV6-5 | ASSYWGRVRDTEAF
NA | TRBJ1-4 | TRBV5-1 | ASSRRGTEKLF